The 15 T cell receptor beta chains presented below share a single source sample, sequenced in a study of blood T cell repertoires in COVID-19. Profiled with immunoSEQ multiplex PCR; TCRdb holds only in-frame clones, not every one. Here the sample spans about 160,000 clones, over 70% being singletons. Material for sequencing was peripheral blood. These receptors were obtained from a woman older than 75 with active or convalescent COVID-19.

This chain links TRBV5-8 with TRBJ2-2; TRBD1 matches 10 bases. The CDR3 extends over 15 amino acids. The V and J ends lost 4 bases and 6 bases, in that order; junction bases with no gene match: 6. CDR1 and CDR2 from the germline V gene are SGHTS and YDEGEE. The DNA for the CDR3 is TGTGCCAGCAGCCAAGACAGGGGGCGAGCCGGGGAGCTGTTTTTT. Protein: CASSQDRGRAGELFF.

This chain links TRBV18 with TRBJ1-4; unclear D gene. V lost 0 bases and J 0 bases, leaving 5 bases between the germline ends. The V gene's germline CDR1 is KGHSH and CDR2 LQKENI. This CDR3 region has 15 residues. CDR3 amino acids: CASSPPAATNEKLFF. CDR3 nucleotides: TGTGCCAGCTCACCACCGGCAGCAACTAATGAAAAACTGTTTTTT.

The rearrangement joins TRBV12-3 or TRBV12-4 to TRBJ1-4; unclear D gene. The V gene lost 4 bases and the J gene lost 13 bases, with 16 bases spanning the gap. The CDR3 consists of 13 residues. DNA for the CDR3: TGTGCCAGCAGTTGGGAGGGAACAAGATTACTGTTTTTT. Translating it yields CASSWEGTRLLFF.

V gene TRBV9 combines with J gene TRBJ2-7, with a weak D call TRBD1 (6 bases). Germline CDR1 SGDLS, CDR2 YYNGEE. The V gene lost 4 bases and the J gene lost 0 bases, with 20 bases spanning the gap. This CDR3 has 17 amino acids. For the CDR3, the DNA is TGTGCCAGCAGCAAGCGCCCGGGGCAGGGGTCCTCCTACGAGCAGTACTTC. The encoded protein is CASSKRPGQGSSYEQYF.

This clone was detected once. V usage is TRBV3-1 (or the pseudogene TRBV3-2) and J usage is TRBJ2-1, with 11 bases matching TRBD2. Germline CDR1 LGHDT, CDR2 YNNKEL (reference sequence). V trimming: 3 bases; J trimming: 2 bases; junction bases outside the gene matches: 3. CDR3 length equals 16 residues. CDR3 sequence (DNA): TGTGCCAGCAGCCATGGTAGCGGGGGGGCCTACAATGAGCAGTTCTTC. Translated, it gives CASSHGSGGAYNEQFF.

The chain joins TRBV5-5 to TRBJ2-7, with 10 nucleotides matching TRBD2. V shed 0 bases, J shed 2 bases, and the junction held 11 bases outside the gene matches. The germline V gene has CDR1 SGHKS and CDR2 YYEKEE (reference sequence). The CDR3 has 18 amino acids. The CDR3 DNA sequence: TGTGCCAGCAGCTTGGCCTTCTCTAGCGGGGGTCTGACCTACGAGCAGTACTTC. As protein: CASSLAFSSGGLTYEQYF.

This chain links TRBV30 with TRBJ1-6; 7 nucleotides match TRBD1. Germline V gives CDR1 GTSNPN, CDR2 SVGIG (reference sequence). There are 13 residues in the CDR3. Unmatched junction bases numbered 8, after V lost 8 bases and J lost 7 bases. CDR3 nucleotides: TGTGCCCAGTCGGACAGGAAAAATTCACCCCTCCACTTT. It encodes CAQSDRKNSPLHF.

This chain joins TRBV5-1 and TRBJ2-3, with TRBD2 as a possible D gene (5 bases). This CDR3 region has 15 residues. Trimming took 5 bases from V and 2 from J, leaving 15 bases between them. Germline V CDR1 and CDR2: SGHRS, YFSETQ. The CDR3 protein is CASSGGQTFTDTQYF. CDR3 nucleotides: TGCGCCAGCAGTGGAGGCCAGACCTTCACAGATACGCAGTATTTT.

The rearrangement joins TRBV18 to TRBJ2-7, with a weak D call TRBD2 (5 bases). The CDR3 has 14 residues. Germline CDR1 reads KGHSH; CDR2 reads LQKENI. The V end lost 3 bases, the J end lost 3 bases, and 12 bases lay between the germline ends. The CDR3: CASSPPGYHYEQYF. The CDR3 bases are TGTGCCAGCTCACCCCCGGGATACCACTACGAGCAGTACTTC.

The chain joins TRBV27 to TRBJ2-1, with 9 positions matching TRBD1. V lost 5 bases and J lost 5; bases outside the gene matches: 4. Per the germline V gene, CDR1 is MNHEY and CDR2 is SMNVEV (reference sequence). This CDR3 is built from 14 residues. The CDR3 DNA reads TGTGCCAGCAGTGCTGGGACAGGGAACAATGAGCAGTTCTTC. Translated: CASSAGTGNNEQFF.

The CDR3 DNA sequence: TGTGCCAGCAGCTATAAACGCGTGGGTAGCGGGGGACATCGGGTAGATACGCAGTATTTT. This codes for CASSYKRVGSGGHRVDTQYF. The V call is TRBV6-2 or TRBV6-3, the J call TRBJ2-3, with 9 bases lining up with TRBD2. The CDR3 sequence is 20 residues long. Germline V gene sequence: CDR1 MNHEY, CDR2 SVGEGT. Trimming at V came to 6 bases and at J to 5 bases, leaving 24 bases not matched to a gene.

The chain joins TRBV7-2 to TRBJ2-5, with 12 positions matching TRBD2. V dropped 4 bases and J dropped 5; count of bases not matched to a gene: 8. The CDR3 runs to 16 residues. Per germline, CDR1 SGHTA and CDR2 FQGNSA. The CDR3 nucleotides read TGTGCCAGCAGCTCCTCGGGACTAGCGGGTCGCGAGACCCAGTACTTC. It codes for CASSSSGLAGRETQYF. The full variable domain, completed using reference TRBV7-2 and TRBJ2-5, is GAGVSQSPSNKVTEKGKDVELRCDPISGHTALYWYRQSLGQGLEFLIYFQGNSAPDKSGLPSDRFSAERTGGSVSTLTIQRTQQEDSAVYLCASSSSGLAGRETQYFGPGTRLLVL.

This chain connects TRBV27 to TRBJ1-2; 9 nucleotides align to TRBD1. Germline V lookup: CDR1 MNHEY, CDR2 SMNVEV (reference sequence). With 4 bases clipped from V and 1 base from J, the junction kept 10 bases outside the gene matches. CDR3 length: 17 amino acids. The CDR3 coding sequence is TGTGCCAGCAGTTCCCGGGGACAGGGATCGCTTAACTATGGCTACACCTTC. Translating gives CASSSRGQGSLNYGYTF.

This clone has only one observation. The chain employs TRBV10-2 and TRBJ1-1; D is unclear. This CDR3 comprises 13 residues. Trimming left V 1 base short and J 11 bases short, with 14 bases between. CDR1 and CDR2 from the germline V gene are WSHSY and SAAADI. The CDR3 region has the DNA TGCGCCAGCAGTGAGTTGAGCGCCGATGGGGCTTTCTTT. It codes for CASSELSADGAFF.

As DNA, the CDR3 is TGTGCCAGCAGCTTGGACAGGATGAACACTGAAGCTTTCTTT. Encoded protein: CASSLDRMNTEAFF. The rearrangement joins TRBV5-6 to TRBJ1-1, with a tentative D call TRBD1 (5 bases). Trimming stripped 0 bases from V and 0 bases from J, with 6 bases between. CDR3 length: 14 amino acids. Looked up from germline, CDR1 is SGHDT and CDR2 is YYEEEE.